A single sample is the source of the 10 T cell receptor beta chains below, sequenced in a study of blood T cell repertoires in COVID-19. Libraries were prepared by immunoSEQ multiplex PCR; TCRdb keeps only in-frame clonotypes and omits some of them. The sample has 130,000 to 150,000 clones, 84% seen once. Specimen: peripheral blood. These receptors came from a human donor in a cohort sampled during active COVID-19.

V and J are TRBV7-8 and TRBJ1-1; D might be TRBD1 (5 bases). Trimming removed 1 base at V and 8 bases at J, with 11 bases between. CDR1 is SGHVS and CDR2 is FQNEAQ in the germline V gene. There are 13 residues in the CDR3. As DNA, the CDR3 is TGTGCCAGCAGCTTAGTTTCACACAGGGAAGCTTTCTTT. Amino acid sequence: CASSLVSHREAFF.

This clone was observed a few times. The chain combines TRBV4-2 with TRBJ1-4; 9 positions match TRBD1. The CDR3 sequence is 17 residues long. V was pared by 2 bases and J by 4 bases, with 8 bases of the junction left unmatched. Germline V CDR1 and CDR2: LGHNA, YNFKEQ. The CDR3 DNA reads TGTGCCAGCAGCCAAAACTCCCCGGGACAGGGTAATGAAAAACTGTTTTTT. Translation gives CASSQNSPGQGNEKLFF.

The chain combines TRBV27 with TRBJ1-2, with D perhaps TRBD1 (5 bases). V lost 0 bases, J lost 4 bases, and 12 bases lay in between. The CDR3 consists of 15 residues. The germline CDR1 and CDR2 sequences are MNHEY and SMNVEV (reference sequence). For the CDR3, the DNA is TGTGCCAGCAGTTTATCAGCGGGGCAAGGCTATGGCTACACCTTC. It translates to CASSLSAGQGYGYTF.

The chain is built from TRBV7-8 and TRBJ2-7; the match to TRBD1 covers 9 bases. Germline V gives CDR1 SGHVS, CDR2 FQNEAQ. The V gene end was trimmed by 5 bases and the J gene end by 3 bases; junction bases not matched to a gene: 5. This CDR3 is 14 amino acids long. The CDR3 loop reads CASSQQGALYEQYF. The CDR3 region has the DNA TGTGCCAGCAGCCAACAGGGGGCACTCTACGAGCAGTACTTC.

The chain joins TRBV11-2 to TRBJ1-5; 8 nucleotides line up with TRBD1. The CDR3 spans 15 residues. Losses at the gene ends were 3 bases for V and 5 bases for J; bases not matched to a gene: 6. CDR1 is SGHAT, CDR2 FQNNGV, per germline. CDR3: CASSFSPTGDQPQHF. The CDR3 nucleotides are TGTGCCAGCAGCTTTTCCCCGACAGGGGATCAGCCCCAGCATTTT.

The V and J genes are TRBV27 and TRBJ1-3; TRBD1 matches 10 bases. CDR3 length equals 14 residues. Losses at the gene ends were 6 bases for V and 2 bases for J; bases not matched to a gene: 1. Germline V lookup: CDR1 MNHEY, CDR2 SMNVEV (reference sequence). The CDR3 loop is CASRDRGAGNTIYF. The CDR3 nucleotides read TGTGCCAGCAGGGACAGGGGGGCTGGAAACACCATATATTTT.

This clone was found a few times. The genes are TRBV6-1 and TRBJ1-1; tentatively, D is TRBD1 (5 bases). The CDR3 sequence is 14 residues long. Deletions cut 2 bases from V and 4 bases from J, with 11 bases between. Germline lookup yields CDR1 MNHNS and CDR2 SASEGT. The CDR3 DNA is TGTGCCAGCAGTGAACCCCGGACAAGCACTGAAGCTTTCTTT. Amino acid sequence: CASSEPRTSTEAFF.

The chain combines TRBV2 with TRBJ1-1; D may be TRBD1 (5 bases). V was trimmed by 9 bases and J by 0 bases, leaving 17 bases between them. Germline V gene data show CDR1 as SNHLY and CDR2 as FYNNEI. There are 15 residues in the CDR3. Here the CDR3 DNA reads TGTGCCAGGGGACGGGGGACCCAGATGAACACTGAAGCTTTCTTT. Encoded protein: CARGRGTQMNTEAFF.

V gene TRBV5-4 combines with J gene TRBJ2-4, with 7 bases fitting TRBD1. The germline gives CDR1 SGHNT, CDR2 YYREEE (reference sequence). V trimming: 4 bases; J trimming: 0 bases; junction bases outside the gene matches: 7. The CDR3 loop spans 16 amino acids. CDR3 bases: TGTGCCAGCAGCACCGGGACAGTACTAGCCAAAAACATTCAGTACTTC. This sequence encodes CASSTGTVLAKNIQYF.

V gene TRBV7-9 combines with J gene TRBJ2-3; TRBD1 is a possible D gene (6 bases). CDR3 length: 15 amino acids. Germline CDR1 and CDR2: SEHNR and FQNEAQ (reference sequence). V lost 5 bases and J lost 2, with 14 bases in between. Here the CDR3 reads CASSQGSPITDTQYF. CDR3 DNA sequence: TGTGCCAGCAGCCAGGGGAGCCCGATCACAGATACGCAGTATTTT.